This T cell receptor beta chain comes out of a study of OX40 agonist ivuxolimab in advanced cancers. Study-wide background: Ivuxolimab, an agonist antibody against OX40 (CD134), was given to patients.

Patients had blood sampled at baseline and again on cycle 4 day 1 and cycle 7 day 1. Libraries were prepared by immunoSEQ multiplex PCR; TCRdb keeps only in-frame clonotypes and omits some of them. The table records 15,000 to 25,000 clones, 83% of them present only once. With regard to this clone: The antigen is unknown.

Whole-study results and caveats: More expanded clones were seen, on average, in CD8+ T cells than in CD4+. Dose levels from 0.1 to 3.0 mg/kg saw CD4+ and CD8+ blood T cells expand clonally by week 6.

Specimen: CD4+ or CD8+ T cells sorted from blood, collected in a trial of the OX40 agonist ivuxolimab. The sequence came from an adult with an advanced solid tumor such as melanoma, head and neck, liver or kidney cancer.

CDR3: CASSSTGGYEQYF. The CDR3 coding sequence is TGCGCCAGCAGCTCGACAGGGGGCTACGAGCAGTACTTC. The J gene is TRBJ2-7, the V gene TRBV5-1, with TRBD1 identical over 9 bases. Per germline, CDR1 SGHRS and CDR2 YFSETQ. V lost 3 bases, J lost 3 bases, and 1 base stayed unmatched. The CDR3 spans 13 residues.